This TCR beta chain originates from a study of blood T cell repertoires in COVID-19. About the study: Samples taken during acute and convalescent COVID-19 were collected in the United States, Italy and Spain. Sources were T cells, B-cell-depleted T cells, or PBMCs; the material itself was cDNA or gDNA.

The repertoire was sequenced with immunoSEQ multiplex PCR; TCRdb's copy has only in-frame clones and lacks some. In the table there are approximately 140,000 clones, 81% of which are singletons. This clone was recorded many times. J was trimmed by 6 bases and V by 3 bases; bases with no gene match: 4. CDR1 LGHNT and CDR2 FRNRAP come from the germline V gene. The CDR3 has 14 residues. The clonotype comes from a human donor with acute or convalescent COVID-19. The donor label of this sample is uncertain. This rearrangement joins TRBV12-5 to TRBJ2-2; the match to TRBD1 covers 7 bases. Sequencing input: peripheral blood. The chain's CDR3 is CASGLGQVSGELFF. The CDR3 region has the DNA TGTGCTAGTGGTTTAGGACAGGTATCCGGGGAGCTGTTTTTT.